Listed below are T cell receptor beta chains from one sample, sequenced in a study of cytomegalovirus exposure and HLA in healthy donors. Using immunoSEQ multiplex PCR, the repertoire was profiled, and TCRdb retains in-frame clones only, with some absent. Altogether around 99,000 clones are present, around 81% being singletons, with the ten largest covering over 2%. The sample comprised PBMCs. The source is a woman in her thirties in good health and CMV-seronegative. The CDR3 runs from the conserved cysteine through the conserved F or W. A D gene is named only where the DNA matches it firmly. Some rows have no size entry. The others give once, few or many, or a class for an expanded clone.

CDR3nt	CDR3aa	abundance	d_gene	v_gene	j_gene
TGCGCCAGCAGCCAACTCCAGGGACAGCCCCAGCATTTT	CASSQLQGQPQHF	NA	NA	TRBV4-1	TRBJ1-5
TGTGCCAGCAGCCCCCCGGTTTGGAGGAACACTGAAGCTTTCTTT	CASSPPVWRNTEAFF	NA	NA	TRBV7-9	TRBJ1-1
TGTGCCAGCAGCTTAGTTTGGCGGGAGAGGGGAGAGACCCAGTACTTC	CASSLVWRERGETQYF	NA	TRBD2	TRBV7-6	TRBJ2-5
TGTGCCAGCAGTGGCCATGGACAGGGAGGAGGAGAGCAGTACTTC	CASSGHGQGGGEQYF	NA	TRBD1	TRBV25-1	TRBJ2-7
TGTGCCAGCAGCAAAGGACTATCGCAGTATTTT	CASSKGLSQYF	once	NA	TRBV21-1	TRBJ2-3
TGTGCCAGCTCACGAGATAGCGGAGCTTACGAGCAGTACTTC	CASSRDSGAYEQYF	once	NA	TRBV18	TRBJ2-7
TGTGCCAGTAGTATCCAGGCTGGGAGCACCGGGGAGCTGTTTTTT	CASSIQAGSTGELFF	NA	NA	TRBV19	TRBJ2-2
TGTGCCATCAGCTTGGAACCGGGGGGGGGAAACACCATATATTTT	CAISLEPGGGNTIYF	NA	NA	TRBV10-3	TRBJ1-3
TGCGCCAGCAGCCAAGATGCAGGTGTCGGCTATGGCTACACCTTC	CASSQDAGVGYGYTF	NA	NA	TRBV4-3	TRBJ1-2
TGCGCCAGCAGCAGACTAGCGACTAGCACAGATACGCAGTATTTT	CASSRLATSTDTQYF	NA	TRBD2	TRBV5-1	TRBJ2-3
TGCGCCAGCAGCTTGGAACTAGCGGGCCCCAATGAGCAGTTCTTC	CASSLELAGPNEQFF	NA	TRBD2	TRBV5-1	TRBJ2-1
TGCAGTGCTAGAGATGCGTATGGCTACACCTTC	CSARDAYGYTF	NA	NA	TRBV20-1	TRBJ1-2
TGTGCCAGTAGTATCGGGACTAGCGGGAAAGAGACCCAGTACTTC	CASSIGTSGKETQYF	NA	TRBD2	TRBV19	TRBJ2-5
TGTGCCAGCAGCTCCCCGGCGGCTAGCGGGAGATACGAGCAGTACTTC	CASSSPAASGRYEQYF	NA	TRBD2	TRBV5-6	TRBJ2-7
TGTGCCAGCAGTTACCCCGGAGGGTCCTACGAGCAGTACTTC	CASSYPGGSYEQYF	NA	NA	TRBV6-5	TRBJ2-7
TGTGCCAGCAGCGAAACCGGGACTAGCGGGAGTCTCGGTGAGCAGTTCTTC	CASSETGTSGSLGEQFF	once	TRBD2	TRBV9	TRBJ2-1
TGTGCCAGCAGACAGGGGACACCCACATACTATGGCTACACCTTC	CASRQGTPTYYGYTF	NA	TRBD1	TRBV7-2	TRBJ1-2
TGTGCCAGCAGCTTAAGCGGTATAGCGGGAGGCCCTAGCACAGATACGCAGTATTTT	CASSLSGIAGGPSTDTQYF	NA	TRBD2	TRBV13	TRBJ2-3
TGCGCCAGCAGCTGGGATGGAGGGAACACTGAAGCTTTCTTT	CASSWDGGNTEAFF	NA	NA	TRBV5-1	TRBJ1-1
TGTGCCAGCAGTTTGGGCAGTCACAATGAGCAGTTCTTC	CASSLGSHNEQFF	NA	NA	TRBV6-5	TRBJ2-1
TGTGCCAGCAGCCAGGGCGGGAGGGACTGGGATGAGCAGTTCTTC	CASSQGGRDWDEQFF	NA	TRBD2	TRBV11-2	TRBJ2-1
TGTGCCAGCAGCCCCAACTCCTACGAGCAGTACTTC	CASSPNSYEQYF	NA	NA	TRBV7-2	TRBJ2-7
TGCGCCAGCAGTGAGTCGCGGACAGTCGACTATGGCTACACCTTC	CASSESRTVDYGYTF	NA	NA	TRBV10-1	TRBJ1-2
TGTGCCAGCAGTTACCCTGATGGGGCACGGGCTTTCTTT	CASSYPDGARAFF	once	NA	TRBV6-6	TRBJ1-1
TGCGCCAGCAGCTTCGGACAGGACTATGAAAAACTGTTTTTT	CASSFGQDYEKLFF	NA	TRBD1	TRBV7-8	TRBJ1-4
TGCGCCAGCAGCCAAGCCTTAGCGGGGGGGAGGCAGTTCTTC	CASSQALAGGRQFF	NA	TRBD2	TRBV4-3	TRBJ2-1
TGTGCCAGCAGCCAAGATGCCCCCGATGAAGATTGGGGCCCTCTTCCCTACGAGCAGTACTTC	CASSQDAPDEDWGPLPYEQYF	NA	NA	TRBV14	TRBJ2-7
TGCGCCAGCGGGGAGGGCACCCCTTCTAACTATGGCTACACCTTC	CASGEGTPSNYGYTF	NA	NA	TRBV5-1	TRBJ1-2
TGCAGCGTTGGGATTGGGGCACCCACCTACAATGAGCAGTTCTTC	CSVGIGAPTYNEQFF	NA	NA	TRBV29-1	TRBJ2-1
TGTGCCAGCAGCTTAGTCGGGGGAGGGCCCACAGATACGCAGTATTTT	CASSLVGGGPTDTQYF	NA	TRBD2	TRBV11-2	TRBJ2-3
TGCGCCAGCAGCTTGGGACAGAAGAACACTGAAGCTTTCTTT	CASSLGQKNTEAFF	NA	NA	TRBV5-1	TRBJ1-1
TGTGCCAGCAGCTTTGGTCAGGGGGTATACAATGAGCAGTTCTTC	CASSFGQGVYNEQFF	NA	TRBD1	TRBV7-3	TRBJ2-1
TGTGCCAGCAGCTCTCTTGTGAGGGATGAGCAGTTCTTC	CASSSLVRDEQFF	once	NA	TRBV11-3	TRBJ2-1
TGTGCCAGCAGTTACGTTTGGGGGCGCACAGATACGCAGTATTTT	CASSYVWGRTDTQYF	NA	NA	TRBV6-5	TRBJ2-3
TGCGCCAGCAACACCGTAAAGCCGGGACAGGGTACGGGGACTGAAGCTTTCTTT	CASNTVKPGQGTGTEAFF	NA	TRBD1	TRBV5-1	TRBJ1-1
TGTGCCAGCAGCTCCCCGGACAGCCGTACTGGAAACACCATATATTTT	CASSSPDSRTGNTIYF	NA	NA	TRBV7-2	TRBJ1-3
TGTGCCAGCAGCTTAGGATTCGAGTCCCGGAGGAACACTGAAGCTTTCTTT	CASSLGFESRRNTEAFF	NA	NA	TRBV7-8	TRBJ1-1
TGTGCCAGCAGCAAAGGCCTAGCGGGAGGTGGAGGGGGTACCGGGGAGCTGTTTTTT	CASSKGLAGGGGGTGELFF	NA	NA	TRBV21-1	TRBJ2-2
TGTGCCAGCAGCTTAGAAGGAGCGTATGGCTACACCTTC	CASSLEGAYGYTF	NA	NA	TRBV7-9	TRBJ1-2
TGTGCCAGCAGGGACTCCGGGACAGGGGTCAAAAAACTGTTTTTT	CASRDSGTGVKKLFF	NA	TRBD1	TRBV6-1	TRBJ1-4
TGTGCCAGCACCCAAACCGGACAGGGGGGATCACCCCTCCACTTT	CASTQTGQGGSPLHF	NA	TRBD1	TRBV9	TRBJ1-6
TGTGCCAGCAGCCCGATACAGGGGGCGGGTGAAAAACTGTTTTTT	CASSPIQGAGEKLFF	NA	TRBD1	TRBV7-9	TRBJ1-4
TGTGCCAGCGGGATGGTAGCGGGTTACAATGAGCAGTTCTTC	CASGMVAGYNEQFF	few	TRBD2	TRBV6-6	TRBJ2-1
TGTGCCACTGCCGGGACAGCGAATGAAAAACTGTTTTTT	CATAGTANEKLFF	NA	TRBD1	TRBV7-2	TRBJ1-4
TGCGCCAGCATACCGGGACAGGGGGCTTTTGATGGCTACACCTTC	CASIPGQGAFDGYTF	NA	TRBD1	TRBV5-1	TRBJ1-2
TGCAGCGTTGCTGGGACTAGCCCTCTAGACAATGAGCAGTTCTTC	CSVAGTSPLDNEQFF	NA	TRBD2	TRBV29-1	TRBJ2-1
TGTGCCAGCAGCTTAACGAGCGGGAGTAGTACAGATACGCAGTATTTT	CASSLTSGSSTDTQYF	NA	TRBD2	TRBV7-3	TRBJ2-3
TGTGCCATCAGTGGCGGTGGTGGAAACACCATATATTTT	CAISGGGGNTIYF	NA	NA	TRBV10-3	TRBJ1-3
TGTGCCAGCAGCCCCGGACAGCTCTACGAGCAGTACTTC	CASSPGQLYEQYF	NA	NA	TRBV5-8	TRBJ2-7
TGTGCCTGGAGCAAAATAGCGGGAACGATATACAATGAGCAGTTCTTC	CAWSKIAGTIYNEQFF	NA	TRBD2	TRBV30	TRBJ2-1
TGTGCCAGCAGACAATTCCCCGGGACAGATAATCAGCCCCAGCATTTT	CASRQFPGTDNQPQHF	NA	TRBD1	TRBV28	TRBJ1-5